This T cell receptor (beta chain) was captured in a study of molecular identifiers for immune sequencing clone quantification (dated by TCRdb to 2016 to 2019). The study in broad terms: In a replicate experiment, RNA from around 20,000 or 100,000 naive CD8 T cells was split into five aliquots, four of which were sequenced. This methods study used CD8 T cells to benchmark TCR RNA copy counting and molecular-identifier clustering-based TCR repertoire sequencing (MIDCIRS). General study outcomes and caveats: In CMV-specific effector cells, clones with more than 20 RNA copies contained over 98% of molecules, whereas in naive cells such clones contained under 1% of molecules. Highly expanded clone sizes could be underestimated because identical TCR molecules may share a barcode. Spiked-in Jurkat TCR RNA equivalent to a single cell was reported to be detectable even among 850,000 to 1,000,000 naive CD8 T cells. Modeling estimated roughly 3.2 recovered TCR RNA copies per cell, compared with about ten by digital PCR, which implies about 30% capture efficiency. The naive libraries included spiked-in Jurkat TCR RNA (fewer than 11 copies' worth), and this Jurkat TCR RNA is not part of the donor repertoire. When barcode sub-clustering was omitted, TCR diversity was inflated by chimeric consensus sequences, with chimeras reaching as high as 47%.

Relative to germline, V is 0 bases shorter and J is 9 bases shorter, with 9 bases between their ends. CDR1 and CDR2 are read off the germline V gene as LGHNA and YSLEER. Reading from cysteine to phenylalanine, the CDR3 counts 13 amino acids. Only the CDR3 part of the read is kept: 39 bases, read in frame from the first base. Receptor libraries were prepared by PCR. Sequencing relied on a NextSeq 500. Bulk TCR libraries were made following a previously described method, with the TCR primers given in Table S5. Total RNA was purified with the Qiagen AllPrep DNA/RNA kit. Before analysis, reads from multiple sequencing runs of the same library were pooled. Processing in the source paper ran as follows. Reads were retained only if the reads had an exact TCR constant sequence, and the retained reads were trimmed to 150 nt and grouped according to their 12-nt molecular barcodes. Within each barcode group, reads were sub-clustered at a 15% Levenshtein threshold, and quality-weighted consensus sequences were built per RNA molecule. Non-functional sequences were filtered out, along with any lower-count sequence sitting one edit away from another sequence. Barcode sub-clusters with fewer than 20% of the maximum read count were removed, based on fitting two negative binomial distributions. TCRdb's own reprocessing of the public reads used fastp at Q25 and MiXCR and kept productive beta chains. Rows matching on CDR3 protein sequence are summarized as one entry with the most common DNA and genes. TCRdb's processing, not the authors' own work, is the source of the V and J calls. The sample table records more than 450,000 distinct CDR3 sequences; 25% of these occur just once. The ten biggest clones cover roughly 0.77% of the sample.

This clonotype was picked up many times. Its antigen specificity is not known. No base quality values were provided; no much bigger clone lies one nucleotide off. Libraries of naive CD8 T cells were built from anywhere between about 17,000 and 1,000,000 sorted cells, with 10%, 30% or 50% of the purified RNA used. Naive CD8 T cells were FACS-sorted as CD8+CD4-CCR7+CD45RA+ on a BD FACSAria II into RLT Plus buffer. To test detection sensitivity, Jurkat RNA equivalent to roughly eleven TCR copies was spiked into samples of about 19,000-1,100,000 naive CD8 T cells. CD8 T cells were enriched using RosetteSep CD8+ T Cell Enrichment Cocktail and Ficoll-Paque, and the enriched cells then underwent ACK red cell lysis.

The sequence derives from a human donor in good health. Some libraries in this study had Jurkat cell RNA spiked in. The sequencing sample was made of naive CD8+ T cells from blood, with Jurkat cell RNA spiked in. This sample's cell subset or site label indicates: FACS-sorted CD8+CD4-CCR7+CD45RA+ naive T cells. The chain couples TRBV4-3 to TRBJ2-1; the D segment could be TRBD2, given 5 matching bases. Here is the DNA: TGCGCCAGCAGCCAAGATGCCGGGATTGAGCAGTTCTTC. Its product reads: CASSQDAGIEQFF.